The clone carrying this T cell receptor beta chain came up a few times. The target antigen is unknown. CDR1 and CDR2 from the germline V gene are SGDLS and YYNGEE. The CDR3 is 15 residues long. The V end lost 4 bases, the J end lost 1 base, and 12 bases lay between the germline ends. This entry is derived from a study of shared clonotypes between healthy human individuals. The study, taken as a whole, reports: The study generally estimated greater richness for naive than memory subsets. The generation probabilities recorded for non-shared clonotypes fell below those of clonotypes shared by all four donors.

Method: immunoSEQ multiplex PCR; TCRdb's copy keeps in-frame clones and lacks some. The sample holds approximately 2.5 million clones, 90% to 95% seen once. This TCR came from a man aged 18 to 29 in good health. This chain links TRBV9 with TRBJ1-5, with D hard to call. The source material was naive CD4+ T cells sorted from blood. Regarding subset: CD45RA+ positively selected. The CDR3 loop is CASSRNHGSNQPQHF. The CDR3 nucleotides read TGTGCCAGCAGCCGGAATCACGGGAGCAATCAGCCCCAGCATTTT.